The 6 T cell receptor beta chains reported below all come from one sample, sequenced in a study of shared clonotypes between healthy human individuals. The assay was immunoSEQ multiplex PCR, and TCRdb's table has in-frame clones only and misses some. Altogether about 480,000 clones are present, nearly 80% being singletons, with the ten largest covering around 13%. Material for sequencing was PBMCs. These receptors all stem from a woman aged 40 to 50 in good health. Some clones in this sample may be carry-over from other donors' samples.

Note on this clone: With a much larger clone just one base away, this may be a read error. The chain couples TRBV5-1 to TRBJ2-3; 9 bases are shared with TRBD2. This CDR3 has 16 residues. The J segment lost 4 bases and the V segment lost 4 bases, leaving 10 bases of the junction unmatched. Looked up from germline, CDR1 is SGHRS and CDR2 is YFSETQ. The chain's CDR3 is CASSVAGGRGADTQYF. The CDR3 DNA reads TGCGCCAGCAGCGTGGCCGGCGGGAGGGGGGCAGATACGCAGTATTTT.

The V gene is TRBV30, the J gene TRBJ2-3; D unclear. Trimming left V 2 bases short and J 1 base short, with 7 bases between. The germline CDR1 and CDR2 sequences are GTSNPN and SVGIG (reference sequence). This CDR3 spans 13 amino acids. CDR3 sequence reads: CAWSLKGTDTQYF. CDR3 in DNA: TGTGCCTGGAGTCTGAAGGGCACAGATACGCAGTATTTT.

Of note for this clone: Its ends do not fully match the called genes, so a read error is possible. The chain has TRBV14 and TRBJ2-7; D unclear. Looked up from germline, CDR1 is SGHDN and CDR2 is FVKESK. The CDR3 is 12 amino acids. The CDR3: CASSQVSTPRSF. Here the CDR3 DNA reads TGTGCCAGCAGCCAAGTGAGTACGCCTCGGTCCTTC.

This clone was observed once. The gene calls are TRBV18 and TRBJ2-7, with 8 bases fitting TRBD1. The CDR3 contains 15 residues. Germline CDR1 is KGHSH and CDR2 is LQKENI. J gave up 0 bases and V 4 bases, and 5 bases lay outside the gene matches. The CDR3 nucleotides are TGTGCCAGCTCACAACGACAGGGGAGCTCCTACGAGCAGTACTTC. Translated, it gives CASSQRQGSSYEQYF. The full variable domain, with the rest looked up from reference TRBV18 and TRBJ2-7, is NAGVMQNPRHLVRRRGQEARLRCSPMKGHSHVYWYRQLPEEGLKFMVYLQKENIIDESGMPKERFSAEFPKEGPSILRIQQVVRGDSAAYFCASSQRQGSSYEQYFGPGTRLTVT.

The rearrangement joins TRBV28 to TRBJ1-6; D is unclear. V lost 6 bases and J 13 bases, leaving 13 bases between the germline ends. CDR3 size: 12 residues. Germline V lookup: CDR1 MDHEN, CDR2 SYDVKM. CDR3 in amino acids: CASRHTADPLHF. The DNA for the CDR3 is TGTGCCAGCAGACATACGGCGGATCCCCTCCACTTT. Based on the CDR3 plus reference TRBV28 and TRBJ1-6, the full variable domain is DVKVTQSSRYLVKRTGEKVFLECVQDMDHENMFWYRQDPGLGLRLIYFSYDVKMKEKGDIPEGYSVSREKKERFSLILESASTNQTSMYLCASRHTADPLHFGNGTRLTVT.

J is TRBJ1-4 and V is TRBV5-1; D is possibly TRBD1 (6 bases). V was clipped by 5 bases and J by 8 bases, with 22 bases between them. Germline loops: CDR1 SGHRS, CDR2 YFSETQ. The length of the CDR3 is 16 residues. CDR3: CASSKEGGAWGEKLFF. Here the CDR3 DNA reads TGCGCCAGCAGTAAGGAGGGGGGCGCTTGGGGCGAAAAACTGTTTTTT.